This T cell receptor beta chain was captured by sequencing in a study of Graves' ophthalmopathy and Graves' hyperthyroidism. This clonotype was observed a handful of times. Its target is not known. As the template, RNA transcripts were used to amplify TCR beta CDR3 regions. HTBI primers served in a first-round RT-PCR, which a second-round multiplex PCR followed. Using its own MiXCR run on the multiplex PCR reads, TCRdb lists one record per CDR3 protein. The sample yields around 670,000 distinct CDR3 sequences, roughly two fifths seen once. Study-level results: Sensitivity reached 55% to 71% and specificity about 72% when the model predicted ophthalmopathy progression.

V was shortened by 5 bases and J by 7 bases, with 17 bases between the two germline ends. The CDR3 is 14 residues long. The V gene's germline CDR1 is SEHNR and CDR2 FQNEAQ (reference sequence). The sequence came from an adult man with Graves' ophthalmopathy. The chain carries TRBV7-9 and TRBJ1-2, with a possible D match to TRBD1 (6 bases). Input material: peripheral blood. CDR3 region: CASSGLQGFGGYTF. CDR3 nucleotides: TGTGCCAGCAGCGGCTTACAGGGATTCGGTGGCTACACCTTC.